The present entry profiles one TCR beta chain with its context. No cognate antigen has been identified for it. It has no much larger one-base neighbor in the sample; base qualities were not kept. The treatment or condition label of this sample denotes: in vitro stimulation with specific CMV peptide epitopes to enrich CMV-specific T cells. The sequencing machine was an Illumina HiSeq 1500. TCRdb passed the public sequencing reads through fastp at Q25 and MiXCR, retaining productive beta sequences. One record per CDR3 amino acid sequence lists the most common genes and DNA. The sample table lists about 220,000 distinct CDR3 sequences, about 38% of them with a count of one. 55% to 60% of the sample lies in the top ten. The data were obtained in a study of T cell repertoires in cytomegalovirus infection (dated by TCRdb to about 2019). Background on the whole study: Recently identified HLA-C-restricted CMV epitopes, whose presentation resists viral immunomodulation, were targeted by peptide stimulations together with well-studied HLA-B-restricted epitopes. Donor HLA type was relevant to the analysis, because carriage of CMV infection together with the matching HLA type was indicated by public TCR beta signatures. The paper as a whole reports these results and caveats: Cumulative frequency of public TCR beta family members discriminated carriers of CMV infection plus the relevant HLA type in this cohort and an independent 352-donor cohort. In the ex vivo response, HLA-C-restricted CMV-specific TCR beta clonotypes were dominant, and in two of eight donors the single most frequent clonotype came from this HLA-C-restricted group.

This TCR derives from a human donor in good health (CMV status not recorded). Some clones in this sample may be carry-over from other donors' samples. Sequencing used CD8+ T cells from cultured PBMCs, obtained from culture after CMV antigen stimulation.

The CDR3 is CASSWGAEQYF. In nucleotide form, the sequence is TGTGCCAGCAGTTGGGGGGCCGAGCAGTACTTC. In this chain, TRBV12-3 or TRBV12-4 is recombined with TRBJ2-7; the D segment might be TRBD1 or TRBD2, since each matches 6 bases. Taken from cysteine to phenylalanine, the CDR3 has 11 residues. The retained sequence is limited to the CDR3, 33 bases, with the frame set at the first base. Relative to germline, V is 4 bases shorter and J is 6 bases shorter, with 7 bases between their ends.